What follows describes a single TCR beta chain. One end of the junction is discordant with germline, which a read error may explain. In the authors' workflow: Estimation of nucleated cell counts relied on the amplification of reference gene primers. Here immunoSEQ multiplex PCR was the method, and the copy in TCRdb shows in-frame clones only, minus some. Clone size and the V and J calls come from that table; the DNA yielded D and trimming. The data contain under 65,000 clones, around nine tenths of them singletons. The record originates from a study of blood T cell repertoires in COVID-19. Study-level information: PBMCs, B-cell-depleted T cells, or T cells provided the cDNA or gDNA that made up the material.

The TCR comes from an elderly woman with active COVID-19. Input material: peripheral blood.

The CDR3 loop is CSSSARYEQYF. The CDR3 nucleotides are TGCAGTTCTAGCGCGCGTTACGAGCAGTACTTC. This rearrangement joins TRBV20-1 to TRBJ2-7, with D perhaps matching TRBD2 (6 bases). The CDR3 is 11 residues long. Germline values: CDR1 DFQATT, CDR2 SNEGSKA (reference sequence).